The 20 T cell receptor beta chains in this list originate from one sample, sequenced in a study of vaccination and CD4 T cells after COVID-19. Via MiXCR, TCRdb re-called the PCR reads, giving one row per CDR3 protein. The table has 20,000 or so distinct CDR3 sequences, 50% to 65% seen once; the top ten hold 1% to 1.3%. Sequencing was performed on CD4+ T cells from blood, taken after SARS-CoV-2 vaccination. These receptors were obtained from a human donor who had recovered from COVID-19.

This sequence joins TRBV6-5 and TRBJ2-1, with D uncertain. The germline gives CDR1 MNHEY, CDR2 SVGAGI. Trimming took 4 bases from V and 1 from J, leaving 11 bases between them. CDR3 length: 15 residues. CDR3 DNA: TGTGCCAGCAGTTCGTCCTCCGGTTCCTACAATGAGCAGTTCTTC. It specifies CASSSSSGSYNEQFF.

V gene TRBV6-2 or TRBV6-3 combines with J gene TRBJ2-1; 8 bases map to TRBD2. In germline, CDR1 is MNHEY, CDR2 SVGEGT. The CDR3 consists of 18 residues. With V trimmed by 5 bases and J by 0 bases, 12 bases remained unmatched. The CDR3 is CASSLEIAGTTSYNEQFF. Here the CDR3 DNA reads TGTGCCAGCAGTCTGGAGATAGCGGGGACCACCTCCTACAATGAGCAGTTCTTC.

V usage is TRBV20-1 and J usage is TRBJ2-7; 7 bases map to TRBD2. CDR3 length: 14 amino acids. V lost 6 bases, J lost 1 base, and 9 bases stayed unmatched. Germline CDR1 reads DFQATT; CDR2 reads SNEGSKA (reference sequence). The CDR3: CSASAGTISYEQYF. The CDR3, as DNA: TGCAGTGCCTCAGCCGGGACTATTTCCTACGAGCAGTACTTC.

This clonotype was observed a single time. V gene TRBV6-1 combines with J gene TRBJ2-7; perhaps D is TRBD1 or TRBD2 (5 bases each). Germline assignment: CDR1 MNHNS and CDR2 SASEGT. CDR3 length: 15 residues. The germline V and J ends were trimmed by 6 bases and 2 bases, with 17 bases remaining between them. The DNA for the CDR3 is TGTGCCAGCAGACTTACCGGGACGCTTCCCTACGAGCAGTACTTC. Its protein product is CASRLTGTLPYEQYF.

CDR3 DNA: TGTGCCAGCAGGGTAGGGCTTTATGGCTACACCTTC. Protein sequence: CASRVGLYGYTF. The rearrangement uses TRBV2 and TRBJ1-2; no definite D call. CDR1 SNHLY and CDR2 FYNNEI come from the germline V gene. The germline V and J ends were trimmed by 6 bases and 5 bases, with 10 bases remaining between them. The CDR3 is 12 amino acids.

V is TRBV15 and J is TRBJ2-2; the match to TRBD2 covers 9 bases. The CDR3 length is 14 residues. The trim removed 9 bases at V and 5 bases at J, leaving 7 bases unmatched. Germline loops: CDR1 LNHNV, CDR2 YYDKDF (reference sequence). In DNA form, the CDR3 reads TGTGCCACTTCGCGGGAGGGCCGAACCGGGGAGCTGTTTTTT. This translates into CATSREGRTGELFF. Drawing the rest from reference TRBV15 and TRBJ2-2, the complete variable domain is DAMVIQNPRYQVTQFGKPVTLSCSQTLNHNVMYWYQQKSSQAPKLLFHYYDKDFNNEADTPDNFQSRRPNTSFCFLDIRSPGLGDTAMYLCATSREGRTGELFFGEGSRLTVL.

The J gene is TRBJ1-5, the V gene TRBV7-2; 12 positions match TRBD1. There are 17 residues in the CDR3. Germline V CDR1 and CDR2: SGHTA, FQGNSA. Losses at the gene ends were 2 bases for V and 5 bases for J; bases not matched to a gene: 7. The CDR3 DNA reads TGTGCCAGCAGCTTATTGGGACAGGGGGCAGGCCATCAGCCCCAGCATTTT. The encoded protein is CASSLLGQGAGHQPQHF. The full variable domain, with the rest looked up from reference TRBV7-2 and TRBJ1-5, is GAGVSQSPSNKVTEKGKDVELRCDPISGHTALYWYRQSLGQGLEFLIYFQGNSAPDKSGLPSDRFSAERTGGSVSTLTIQRTQQEDSAVYLCASSLLGQGAGHQPQHFGDGTRLSIL.

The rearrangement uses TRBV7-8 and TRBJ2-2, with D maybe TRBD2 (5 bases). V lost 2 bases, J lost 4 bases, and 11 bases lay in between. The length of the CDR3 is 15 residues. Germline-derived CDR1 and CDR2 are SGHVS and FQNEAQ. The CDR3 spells CASSLWSSPTGELFF. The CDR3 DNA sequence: TGTGCCAGCAGCTTATGGTCTAGCCCCACCGGGGAGCTGTTTTTT.

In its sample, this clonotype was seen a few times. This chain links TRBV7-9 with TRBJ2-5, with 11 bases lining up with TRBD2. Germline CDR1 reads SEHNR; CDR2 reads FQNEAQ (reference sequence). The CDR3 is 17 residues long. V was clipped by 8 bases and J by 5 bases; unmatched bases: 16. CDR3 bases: TGTGCCAGCGCTTTCCTAGCGGGAGGTCAGGCGAGGGAGACCCAGTACTTC. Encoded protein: CASAFLAGGQARETQYF.

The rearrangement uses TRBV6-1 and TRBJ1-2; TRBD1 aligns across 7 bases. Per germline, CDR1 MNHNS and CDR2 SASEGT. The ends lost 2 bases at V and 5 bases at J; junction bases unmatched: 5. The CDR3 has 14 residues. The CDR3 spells CASSEQKTGYGYTF. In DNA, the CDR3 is TGTGCCAGCAGTGAACAAAAGACAGGGTATGGCTACACCTTC.

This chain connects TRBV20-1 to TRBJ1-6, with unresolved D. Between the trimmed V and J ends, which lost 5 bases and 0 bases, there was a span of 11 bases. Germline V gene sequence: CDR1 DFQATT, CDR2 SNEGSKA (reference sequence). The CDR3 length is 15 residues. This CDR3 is CSAPGPNSYNSPLHF. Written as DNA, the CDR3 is TGCAGTGCTCCAGGACCTAACTCCTATAATTCACCCCTCCACTTT.

This CDR3 is CSARAPGVHTEAFF. In DNA, the CDR3 is TGCAGTGCTAGAGCGCCCGGAGTGCACACTGAAGCTTTCTTT. V gene TRBV20-1 combines with J gene TRBJ1-1; D is unclear. Germline CDR1 and CDR2: DFQATT and SNEGSKA (reference sequence). V shed 1 base and J shed 3 bases, with 12 bases lying between them. The CDR3 sequence is 14 residues long.

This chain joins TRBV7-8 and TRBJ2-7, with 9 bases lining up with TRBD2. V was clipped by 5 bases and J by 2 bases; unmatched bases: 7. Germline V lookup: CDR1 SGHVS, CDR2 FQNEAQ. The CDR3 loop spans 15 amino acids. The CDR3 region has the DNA TGTGCCAGCAGCGATAGCGGGAGACCCCCCTACGAGCAGTACTTC. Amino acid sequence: CASSDSGRPPYEQYF.

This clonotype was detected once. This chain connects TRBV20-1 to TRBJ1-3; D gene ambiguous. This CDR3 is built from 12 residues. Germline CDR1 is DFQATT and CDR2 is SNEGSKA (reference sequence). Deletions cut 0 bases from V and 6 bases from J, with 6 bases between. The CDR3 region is CSARDHLNTIYF. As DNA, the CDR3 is TGCAGTGCTAGAGATCACCTAAACACCATATATTTT.

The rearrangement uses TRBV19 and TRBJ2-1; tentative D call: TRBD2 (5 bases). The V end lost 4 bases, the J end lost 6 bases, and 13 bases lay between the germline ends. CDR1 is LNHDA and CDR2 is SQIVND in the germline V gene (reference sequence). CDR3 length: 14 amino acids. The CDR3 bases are TGTGCCAGTAGTACTTCCGTTCGGGGCAATGAGCAGTTCTTC. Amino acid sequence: CASSTSVRGNEQFF.

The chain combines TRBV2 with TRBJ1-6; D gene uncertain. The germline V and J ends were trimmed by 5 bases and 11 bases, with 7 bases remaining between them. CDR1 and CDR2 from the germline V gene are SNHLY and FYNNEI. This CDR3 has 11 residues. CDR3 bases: TGTGCCAGCAGTCCGACACCACCCCTCCACTTT. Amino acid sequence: CASSPTPPLHF.

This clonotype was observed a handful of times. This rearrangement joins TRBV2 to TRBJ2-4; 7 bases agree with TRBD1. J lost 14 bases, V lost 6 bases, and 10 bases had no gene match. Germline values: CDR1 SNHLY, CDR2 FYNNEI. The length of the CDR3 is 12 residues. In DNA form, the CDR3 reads TGTGCCAGCAGGCAGGACGGGACAGCTAAGTACTTC. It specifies CASRQDGTAKYF.

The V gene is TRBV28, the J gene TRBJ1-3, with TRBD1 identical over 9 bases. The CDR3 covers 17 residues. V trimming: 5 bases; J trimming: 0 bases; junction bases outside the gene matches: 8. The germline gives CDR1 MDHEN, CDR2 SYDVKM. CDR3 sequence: CASSRPGQGHSGNTIYF. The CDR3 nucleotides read TGTGCCAGCAGTAGACCGGGACAGGGACACTCTGGAAACACCATATATTTT.

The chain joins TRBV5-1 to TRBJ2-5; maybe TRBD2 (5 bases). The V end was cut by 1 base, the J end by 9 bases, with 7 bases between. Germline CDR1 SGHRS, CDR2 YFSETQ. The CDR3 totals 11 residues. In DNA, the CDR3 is TGCGCCAGCAGCTTGTCGGAGGCCCAGTACTTC. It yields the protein CASSLSEAQYF.

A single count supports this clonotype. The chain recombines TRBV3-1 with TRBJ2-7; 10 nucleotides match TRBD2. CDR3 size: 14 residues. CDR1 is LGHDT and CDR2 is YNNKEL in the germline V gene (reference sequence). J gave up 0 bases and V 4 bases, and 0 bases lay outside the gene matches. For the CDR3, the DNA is TGTGCCAGCAGCCGGACTAGCGGCTCCTACGAGCAGTACTTC. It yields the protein CASSRTSGSYEQYF.